Shown below are 27 T cell receptor beta chains from a single sample sequenced in a study of T cell changes during pregnancy in multiple sclerosis. Repertoires were generated with immunoSEQ multiplex PCR, while TCRdb's copy carries only in-frame clones and drops some. The sample includes about 38,000 clones, approximately 94% seen only once; the top ten take approximately 0.42%. This sample comprised CD4+ T cells from peripheral blood mononuclear cells, obtained in the second trimester of pregnancy. The origin of the receptors is a female donor with multiple sclerosis, enrolled in a pregnancy study.

The rearrangement joins TRBV9 to TRBJ2-3; TRBD1 aligns across 9 bases. The CDR3 covers 15 residues. The trim removed 3 bases at V and 0 bases at J, leaving 2 bases unmatched. Germline CDR1 and CDR2: SGDLS and YYNGEE. The CDR3 DNA follows: TGTGCCAGCAGCGCGGGACAGGGTAGCACAGATACGCAGTATTTT. Translation: CASSAGQGSTDTQYF.

The rearrangement links TRBV7-8 to TRBJ1-6; a possible D gene is TRBD1 (5 bases). The CDR3 is made up of 14 amino acids. V dropped 1 base and J dropped 17 bases, with 18 bases sitting between them. The germline gives CDR1 SGHVS, CDR2 FQNEAQ. The CDR3: CASSLDQERGGVHF. In DNA form, the CDR3 reads TGTGCCAGCAGCTTAGATCAAGAGCGTGGAGGGGTCCACTTT.

The chain recombines TRBV19 with TRBJ1-2, with D uncertain. V lost 1 base to trimming and J lost 3 bases, with 24 bases between them. Germline V gene sequence: CDR1 LNHDA, CDR2 SQIVND (reference sequence). The CDR3 covers 19 residues. The CDR3 here is CASSIVLERIRDFYYGYTF. The CDR3 nucleotides are TGTGCCAGTAGTATAGTTCTGGAGAGGATCCGGGATTTTTACTATGGCTACACCTTC.

Judged by abundance, this clone is medium-sized. The chain has TRBV11-1 and TRBJ1-2; maybe TRBD1 (5 bases). This CDR3 spans 15 amino acids. CDR1 is SGHAT, CDR2 FQDESV, per germline (reference sequence). Trimming pared 4 bases from V and 0 bases from J, leaving 12 bases between. CDR3 sequence (DNA): TGTGCCAGCAGCTCCCAGCAGGGATCTAACTATGGCTACACCTTC. It yields the protein CASSSQQGSNYGYTF.

The J gene is TRBJ1-5, the V gene TRBV19, with TRBD1 identical over 10 bases. The CDR3 is 17 residues long. Losses at the gene ends were 3 bases for V and 6 bases for J; bases not matched to a gene: 11. Germline loops: CDR1 LNHDA, CDR2 SQIVND (reference sequence). For the CDR3, the DNA is TGTGCCAGTAGTATCTTAGGACAGGGGGGAATGGGTCAGCCCCAGCATTTT. Protein product: CASSILGQGGMGQPQHF.

The CDR3 sequence is CASRVGDYGYTF. The CDR3 bases are TGTGCCAGCAGGGTAGGGGACTATGGCTACACCTTC. The chain recombines TRBV7-9 with TRBJ1-2, with D possibly being TRBD1 (5 bases). There are 12 residues in the CDR3. Germline V gene data show CDR1 as SEHNR and CDR2 as FQNEAQ (reference sequence). V shed 6 bases and J shed 3 bases, with 8 bases lying between them. The complete variable domain, with remaining parts taken from reference TRBV7-9 and TRBJ1-2, reads DTGVSQNPRHKITKRGQNVTFRCDPISEHNRLYWYRQTLGQGPEFLTYFQNEAQLEKSRLLSDRFSAERPKGSFSTLEIQRTEQGDSAMYLCASRVGDYGYTFGSGTRLTVV.

The V and J genes are TRBV7-3 and TRBJ2-5; D is possibly TRBD2 (5 bases). Germline-derived CDR1 and CDR2 are SGHTA and FQGTGA. Trimming left V 3 bases short and J 5 bases short, with 16 bases between. The CDR3 runs to 15 residues. The CDR3 DNA follows: TGTGCCAGCAGCTTGGCGAGGGCCCCTAGGGAGACCCAGTACTTC. This codes for CASSLARAPRETQYF.

This clone was seen a single time. This sequence joins TRBV7-3 and TRBJ1-5, with 10 bases matching TRBD1. This CDR3 is 20 amino acids long. Germline V gene data show CDR1 as SGHTA and CDR2 as FQGTGA. Trimming at V came to 5 bases and at J to 0 bases, leaving 16 bases not matched to a gene. CDR3 amino acids: CASSRDGQGGAGNSNQPQHF. As DNA, the CDR3 is TGTGCCAGCAGCCGGGATGGACAGGGGGGCGCTGGGAATAGCAATCAGCCCCAGCATTTT.

This rearrangement joins TRBV29-1 to TRBJ2-7; possibly TRBD2 for D (6 bases). CDR1 is SQVTM, CDR2 ANQGSEA, per germline. There are 13 residues in the CDR3. V lost 7 bases and J 6 bases, leaving 19 bases between the germline ends. CDR3 nucleotide sequence: TGCAGCGCTACAAGACAGACTAGGACCGAGCAGTACTTC. Residues: CSATRQTRTEQYF.

This chain connects TRBV5-4 to TRBJ1-2; D not certain. There are 13 residues in the CDR3. In germline, CDR1 is SGHNT, CDR2 YYREEE (reference sequence). Trimming left V 4 bases short and J 8 bases short, with 15 bases between. CDR3 nucleotide sequence: TGTGCCAGCAGCGGACTGAGAGGAAAGGGCTACACCTTC. Amino acids: CASSGLRGKGYTF.

J is TRBJ2-5 and V is TRBV21-1; the table calls TRBD1, which could not be checked here. TRBV21-1 is flagged as a pseudogene. The CDR3 extends over 13 amino acids. DNA for the CDR3: TGTGCCAGCAGCATAGGCCCCAGGGAGACCCAGTACTTC. Translating it yields CASSIGPRETQYF.

This chain joins TRBV5-1 and TRBJ2-7; D ambiguous. Trimming stripped 4 bases from V and 3 bases from J, with 14 bases between. The length of the CDR3 is 14 residues. Germline CDR1 is SGHRS and CDR2 is YFSETQ. Written as DNA, the CDR3 is TGCGCCAGCAGCCCCCGAATCCGAGACTACGAGCAGTACTTC. It encodes CASSPRIRDYEQYF.

The rearrangement links TRBV2 to TRBJ1-1; 8 nucleotides line up with TRBD1. Germline V gene data show CDR1 as SNHLY and CDR2 as FYNNEI. This CDR3 spans 16 amino acids. With 9 bases clipped from V and 3 bases from J, the junction kept 15 bases outside the gene matches. This CDR3 reads CARIQGATGFDTEAFF. CDR3 sequence (DNA): TGTGCCAGAATCCAGGGGGCGACAGGGTTCGACACTGAAGCTTTCTTT.

The chain combines TRBV27 with TRBJ1-5; D unclear. V was clipped by 5 bases and J by 1 base, with 6 bases between them. The CDR3 has 13 residues. CDR1 MNHEY and CDR2 SMNVEV come from the germline V gene (reference sequence). This CDR3 is CASSHRSNQPQHF. CDR3 nucleotides: TGTGCCAGCAGTCACCGGAGCAATCAGCCCCAGCATTTT.

The V call is TRBV9, the J call TRBJ2-3; TRBD2 matches at 11 bases. CDR3 length: 16 residues. Germline V gives CDR1 SGDLS, CDR2 YYNGEE. J was trimmed by 1 base and V by 4 bases; bases with no gene match: 5. CDR3 nucleotide sequence: TGTGCCAGCAGCCATGGTAGCGGGAGGGGCACAGATACGCAGTATTTT. Its protein is CASSHGSGRGTDTQYF.

The chain recombines TRBV11-3 with TRBJ2-7, with D perhaps matching TRBD1 (6 bases). Germline loops: CDR1 SGHNT, CDR2 YENEEA. The CDR3 extends over 14 amino acids. V shed 0 bases and J shed 6 bases, with 12 bases lying between them. The CDR3 is CASSLEGGTSEQYF. The CDR3 bases are TGTGCCAGCAGCTTAGAAGGGGGAACAAGCGAGCAGTACTTC.

The CDR3 nucleotides read TGCGCCAGCAGCTTGGGCCTATTCTCGGGACAGGGCACCTACAATGAGCAGTTCTTC. It specifies CASSLGLFSGQGTYNEQFF. This sequence joins TRBV5-1 and TRBJ2-1; 9 nucleotides align to TRBD1. The germline V gene has CDR1 SGHRS and CDR2 YFSETQ. The CDR3 sequence is 19 residues long. V shed 0 bases, J shed 2 bases, and the junction held 12 bases outside the gene matches.

J is TRBJ1-1 and V is TRBV2; no reliable D call. Germline assignment: CDR1 SNHLY and CDR2 FYNNEI. The germline V and J ends were trimmed by 2 bases and 8 bases, with 9 bases remaining between them. The CDR3 runs 12 residues. CDR3: CASSERGREAFF. The DNA of the CDR3 is TGTGCCAGCAGTGAAAGAGGTCGGGAAGCTTTCTTT.

CDR3 amino acids: CASSLDRGNEKLFF. In nucleotides, the CDR3 is TGCGCCAGCAGCTTGGACAGGGGAAATGAAAAACTGTTTTTT. This chain links TRBV5-1 with TRBJ1-4; 7 positions match TRBD1. There are 14 residues in the CDR3. CDR1 and CDR2 (germline): SGHRS, YFSETQ. With V trimmed by 0 bases and J by 5 bases, 1 base remained unmatched. The full variable domain, with the rest looked up from reference TRBV5-1 and TRBJ1-4, is KAGVTQTPRYLIKTRGQQVTLSCSPISGHRSVSWYQQTPGQGLQFLFEYFSETQRNKGNFPGRFSGRQFSNSRSEMNVSTLELGDSALYLCASSLDRGNEKLFFGSGTQLSVL.

The chain couples TRBV2 to TRBJ2-2; D might be TRBD1 (5 bases). V gave up 11 bases and J gave up 4 bases, with 20 bases separating them. The germline CDR1 and CDR2 sequences are SNHLY and FYNNEI. The CDR3 is made up of 15 amino acids. In nucleotides, the CDR3 is TGTGCCGCCAGCAGGAGTAGACAGAGCACCGGGGAGCTGTTTTTT. It specifies CAASRSRQSTGELFF. The whole variable domain, filled in from reference TRBV2 and TRBJ2-2, reads EPEVTQTPSHQVTQMGQEVILRCVPISNHLYFYWYRQILGQKVEFLVSFYNNEISEKSEIFDDQFSVERPDGSNFTLKIRSTKLEDSAMYFCAASRSRQSTGELFFGEGSRLTVL.

The V gene is TRBV15, the J gene TRBJ2-1; a weak D match, TRBD1 (6 bases). Germline V gives CDR1 LNHNV, CDR2 YYDKDF (reference sequence). The CDR3 is made up of 17 amino acids. V was clipped by 0 bases and J by 5 bases, with 17 bases between them. The CDR3 bases are TGTGCCACCAGCAGAGAACCTCAGTACAGGGACCACAATGAGCAGTTCTTC. Protein: CATSREPQYRDHNEQFF. The variable domain in full, with the rest retrieved from reference TRBV15 and TRBJ2-1, is DAMVIQNPRYQVTQFGKPVTLSCSQTLNHNVMYWYQQKSSQAPKLLFHYYDKDFNNEADTPDNFQSRRPNTSFCFLDIRSPGLGDTAMYLCATSREPQYRDHNEQFFGPGTRLTVL.

This sequence joins TRBV15 and TRBJ1-1; D call uncertain. Germline values: CDR1 LNHNV, CDR2 YYDKDF (reference sequence). V was trimmed by 7 bases and J by 1 base, leaving 10 bases between them. This CDR3 contains 13 residues. CDR3: CATKKAPNTEAFF. CDR3 in DNA: TGTGCCACCAAGAAAGCACCGAACACTGAAGCTTTCTTT.

V gene TRBV27 combines with J gene TRBJ2-7; 7 positions match TRBD2. The CDR3 is made up of 14 amino acids. V lost 6 bases, J lost 3 bases, and 8 bases stayed unmatched. The germline gives CDR1 MNHEY, CDR2 SMNVEV (reference sequence). The CDR3 here is CASSPGGNSYEQYF. CDR3 sequence (DNA): TGTGCCAGCAGCCCCGGGGGGAACAGCTACGAGCAGTACTTC.

The chain has TRBV2 and TRBJ2-7; D not resolved. The germline gives CDR1 SNHLY, CDR2 FYNNEI. The V end was cut by 6 bases, the J end by 0 bases, with 12 bases between. CDR3 length: 14 residues. The CDR3 DNA reads TGTGCCAGCAGGATTCGGGTCAACTCCTACGAGCAGTACTTC. This gives the protein CASRIRVNSYEQYF.

This chain uses TRBV6-5 with TRBJ2-5; 9 bases map to TRBD2. Germline V gene sequence: CDR1 MNHEY, CDR2 SVGAGI. This CDR3 region has 15 residues. V trimming: 6 bases; J trimming: 1 base; junction bases outside the gene matches: 6. The CDR3 is CASSPAGGRQETQYF. CDR3 nucleotides: TGTGCCAGCAGCCCCGCGGGAGGGCGCCAAGAGACCCAGTACTTC.

V gene TRBV28 combines with J gene TRBJ1-5; D possibly corresponds to TRBD1 (6 bases). V was trimmed by 5 bases and J by 6 bases, leaving 17 bases between them. The CDR3 has 15 residues. CDR1 and CDR2 (germline): MDHEN, SYDVKM. The CDR3 nucleotides are TGTGCCAGCAGTCAATCTGGGGGCTTAAGTCAGCCCCAGCATTTT. It specifies CASSQSGGLSQPQHF.

This clone was recorded once. The chain is built from TRBV7-8 and TRBJ1-1; D not resolved. The germline V gene has CDR1 SGHVS and CDR2 FQNEAQ. V gave up 2 bases and J gave up 7 bases, with 8 bases separating them. The CDR3 covers 12 residues. CDR3 sequence: CASSLHSNEAFF. Here the CDR3 DNA reads TGTGCCAGCAGCTTACACAGCAATGAAGCTTTCTTT.